This T cell receptor (beta chain) was obtained from a study of cytomegalovirus exposure and HLA in healthy donors. Study-level points and caveats: Immune exposure information available was restricted to CMV serostatus.

Primers for the PCR totalled 60 Vbeta and 13 Jbeta. Using immunoSEQ multiplex PCR, the repertoire was profiled, and TCRdb retains in-frame clones only, with some absent. The sample holds 100,000 or so clones; approximately 70% are singletons and the top ten take around 4.8%. For this clone: Its specificity is not known.

Nominally healthy donors were sampled, though unrecorded immune exposures were likely. The specimen sequenced was PBMCs. This TCR was recovered from a young woman in good health and CMV-seropositive.

DNA for the CDR3: TGTGCCAGCAGCTTAGGCGGGAGCGGTGATACGCAGTATTTT. Translated, it gives CASSLGGSGDTQYF. The chain uses TRBV7-2 and TRBJ2-3; TRBD2 aligns across 7 bases. The J segment lost 6 bases and the V segment lost 1 base, leaving 4 bases of the junction unmatched. This CDR3 has 14 amino acids. Germline V gene lookup returns CDR1 SGHTA and CDR2 FQGNSA.